This TCR beta chain came from a study of T cell changes during pregnancy in multiple sclerosis. J was trimmed by 6 bases and V by 2 bases; bases with no gene match: 8. Germline CDR1 and CDR2: KGHSH and LQKENI. The CDR3 spans 15 residues. Libraries were prepared by immunoSEQ multiplex PCR; TCRdb keeps only in-frame clonotypes and omits some of them. The top ten clones hold around 2% of a sample with some 94,000 clones, under 95% of them seen once. The receptor's source is a female donor in good health, enrolled as a control in a pregnancy study. The gene calls are TRBV18 and TRBJ1-2, with 8 bases fitting TRBD1. The material was peripheral blood, obtained in the first trimester of pregnancy. The CDR3 loop is CASSPTGTGADGYTF. Written as DNA, the CDR3 is TGTGCCAGCTCACCAACCGGGACAGGTGCCGATGGCTACACCTTC.